The 9 T cell receptor beta chains given below trace back to one sample, sequenced in a study of T cell repertoires in cytomegalovirus infection (dated by TCRdb to between 2018 and 2021). For sequencing, an Illumina HiSeq 1500 was employed. TCRdb reprocessing: public reads trimmed at Q25 with fastp, clones called with MiXCR, in-frame beta chains kept. CDR3 protein sequences are deduplicated, and each keeps its most common genes and DNA. This sample gives roughly 500,000 distinct CDR3 sequences in total; around 11% of them show up just once. The leading ten clones occupy more than 8.5% of the sample. Sequenced input: PBMCs. These receptors all come from a human donor in good health (CMV status not recorded). Some clones in this sample may be carry-over from other donors' samples.

As regards this clonotype: This may be a read error: a much more frequent sequence differs by one nucleotide. The V and J genes are TRBV29-1 and TRBJ1-4, with D possibly matching TRBD1 (6 bases). V lost 5 bases to trimming and J lost 7 bases, with 23 bases between them. CDR1 is SQVTM, CDR2 ANQGSEA, per germline. CDR3 length equals 16 residues. This CDR3 is CSVKLAGAADVEKLFF. CDR3 coding DNA: TGCAGCGTTAAGCTTGCAGGGGCCGCGGATGTTGAAAAACTGTTTTTT.

This clonotype was recorded many times. The chain uses TRBV7-2 and TRBJ2-3; 11 nucleotides match TRBD2. V lost 5 bases and J lost 5; bases outside the gene matches: 9. The CDR3 contains 16 residues. The germline V gene encodes CDR1 SGHTA and CDR2 FQGNSA. The CDR3 loop reads CASSRVSGGAGDTQYF. CDR3 DNA: TGTGCCAGCAGCCGCGTTAGCGGGGGGGCCGGAGATACGCAGTATTTT.

The chain uses TRBV2 and TRBJ1-3, with D uncertain. The germline gives CDR1 SNHLY, CDR2 FYNNEI. The V and J ends lost 3 bases and 0 bases respectively, with 9 bases between them. The CDR3 covers 15 residues. Written as DNA, the CDR3 is TGTGCCAGCAGTGATCGTACGAGCTCTGGAAACACCATATATTTT. Its protein is CASSDRTSSGNTIYF.

There are a few counts of this clonotype. The rearrangement joins TRBV20-1 to TRBJ2-1; D perhaps matches TRBD2 (5 bases). The germline V gene has CDR1 DFQATT and CDR2 SNEGSKA (reference sequence). The CDR3 is made up of 14 amino acids. Trimming removed 3 bases at V and 6 bases at J, with 15 bases between. The chain's CDR3 is CSASRGSLSNEQFF. The CDR3 bases are TGCAGTGCTAGTCGAGGGTCATTGAGCAATGAGCAGTTCTTC.

This clonotype has just a few counts. J is TRBJ2-7 and V is TRBV20-1, with unresolved D. This CDR3 is 13 amino acids long. Between the trimmed V and J ends, which lost 6 bases and 0 bases, there was a span of 12 bases. The V gene's germline CDR1 is DFQATT and CDR2 SNEGSKA (reference sequence). The chain's CDR3 is CSATHGYSYEQYF. The CDR3 DNA reads TGCAGTGCCACGCACGGCTACTCCTACGAGCAGTACTTC.

This clonotype showed up many times. This sequence joins TRBV12-5 and TRBJ1-1, with 12 nucleotides matching TRBD1. Trimming cost V 6 bases and J 2 bases; bases outside gene matches: 1. The CDR3 is 14 residues long. The germline gives CDR1 LGHNT, CDR2 FRNRAP. In nucleotides, the CDR3 is TGTGCTAGTGGGGGGACAGGGGGCAACACTGAAGCTTTCTTT. As protein: CASGGTGGNTEAFF.

This clonotype was counted ten times or more. V is TRBV28 and J is TRBJ2-7; possible D gene TRBD1, 5 bases. Germline CDR1 reads MDHEN; CDR2 reads SYDVKM. This CDR3 has 14 amino acids. Trimming pared 5 bases from V and 3 bases from J, leaving 14 bases between. Written as DNA, the CDR3 is TGTGCCAGCAGTGGGGCTATTGACCTCTACGAGCAGTACTTC. It is translated as CASSGAIDLYEQYF.

This clonotype was counted ten times or more. The chain combines TRBV2 with TRBJ2-1; D ambiguous. The germline CDR1 and CDR2 sequences are SNHLY and FYNNEI. The CDR3 is 14 amino acids. The V and J ends lost 8 bases and 0 bases respectively, with 11 bases between them. CDR3 residues: CASVAFSSYNEQFF. The CDR3 DNA is TGTGCCAGCGTGGCTTTTAGCTCCTACAATGAGCAGTTCTTC.

This clonotype was recorded at least ten times. The chain employs TRBV28 and TRBJ2-7; 8 positions agree with TRBD1. Germline V CDR1 and CDR2: MDHEN, SYDVKM. The ends lost 4 bases at V and 1 base at J; junction bases unmatched: 6. This CDR3 is built from 15 residues. The DNA of the CDR3 is TGTGCCAGCAGTTCGGGACAGGTTAGTTCCTACGAGCAGTACTTC. Protein sequence: CASSSGQVSSYEQYF.